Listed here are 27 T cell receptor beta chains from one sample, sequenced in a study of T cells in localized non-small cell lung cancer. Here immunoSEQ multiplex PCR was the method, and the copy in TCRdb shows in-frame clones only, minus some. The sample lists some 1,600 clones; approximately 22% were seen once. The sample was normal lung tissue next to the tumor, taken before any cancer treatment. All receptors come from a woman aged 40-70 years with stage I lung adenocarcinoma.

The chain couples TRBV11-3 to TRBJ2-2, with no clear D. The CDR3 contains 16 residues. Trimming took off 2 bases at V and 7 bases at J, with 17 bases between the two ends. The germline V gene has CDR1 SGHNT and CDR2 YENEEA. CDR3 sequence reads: CASSLSGGSSGGELFF. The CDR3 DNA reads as TGTGCCAGCAGCTTAAGTGGCGGCAGCTCGGGCGGGGAGCTGTTTTTT.

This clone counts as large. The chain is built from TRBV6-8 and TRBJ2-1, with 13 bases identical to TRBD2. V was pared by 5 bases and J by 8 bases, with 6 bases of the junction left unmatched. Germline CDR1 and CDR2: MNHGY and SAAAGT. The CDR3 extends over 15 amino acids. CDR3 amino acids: CASSVTSGGADEQFF. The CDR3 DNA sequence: TGTGCCAGCAGTGTCACTAGCGGGGGGGCCGATGAGCAGTTCTTC.

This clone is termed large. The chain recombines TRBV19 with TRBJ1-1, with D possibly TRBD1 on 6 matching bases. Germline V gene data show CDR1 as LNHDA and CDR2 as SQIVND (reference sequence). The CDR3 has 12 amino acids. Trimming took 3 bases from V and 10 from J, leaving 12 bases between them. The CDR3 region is CASSIERGGAFF. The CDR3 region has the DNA TGTGCCAGTAGTATTGAGAGAGGGGGAGCTTTCTTT.

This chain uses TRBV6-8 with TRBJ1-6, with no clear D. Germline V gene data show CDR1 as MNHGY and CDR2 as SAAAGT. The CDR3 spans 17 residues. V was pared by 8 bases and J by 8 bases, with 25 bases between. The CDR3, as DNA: TGTGCCAGCGGAGTCCTCGAGTCAGGTTCGAGGGATTCACCCCTCCACTTT. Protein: CASGVLESGSRDSPLHF.

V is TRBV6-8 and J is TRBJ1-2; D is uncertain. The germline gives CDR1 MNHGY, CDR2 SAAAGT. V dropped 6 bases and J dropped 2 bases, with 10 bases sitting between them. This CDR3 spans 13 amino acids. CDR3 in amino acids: CASRLDGNYGYTF. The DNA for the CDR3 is TGTGCCAGCAGGCTGGACGGGAACTATGGCTACACCTTC.

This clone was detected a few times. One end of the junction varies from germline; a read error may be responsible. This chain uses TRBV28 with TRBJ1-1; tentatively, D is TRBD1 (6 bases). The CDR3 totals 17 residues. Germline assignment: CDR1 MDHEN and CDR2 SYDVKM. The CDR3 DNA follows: TGTGCCAGCAATTTACCGGGACAAACTCCCCGGGGCACTGAAGCTTTCTTT. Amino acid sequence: CASNLPGQTPRGTEAFF.

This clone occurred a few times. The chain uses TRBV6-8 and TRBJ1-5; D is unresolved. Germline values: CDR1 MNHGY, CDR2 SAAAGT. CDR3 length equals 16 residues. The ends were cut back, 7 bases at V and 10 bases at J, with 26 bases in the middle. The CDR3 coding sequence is TGTGCCAGCATCTCGGGTAGGACGGTGCCCATCGGACCCCAGCATTTT. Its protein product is CASISGRTVPIGPQHF.

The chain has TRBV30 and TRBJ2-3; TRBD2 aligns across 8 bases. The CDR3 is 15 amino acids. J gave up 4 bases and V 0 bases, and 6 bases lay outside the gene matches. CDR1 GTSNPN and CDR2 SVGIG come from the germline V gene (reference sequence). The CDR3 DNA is TGTGCCTGGAGTGTCGGCGGGGGGATGCCAGATACGCAGTATTTT. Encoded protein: CAWSVGGGMPDTQYF.

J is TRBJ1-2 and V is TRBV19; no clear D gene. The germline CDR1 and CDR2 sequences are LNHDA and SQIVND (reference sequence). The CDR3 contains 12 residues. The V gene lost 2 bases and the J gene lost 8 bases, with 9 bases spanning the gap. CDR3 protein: CASSITSGGYTF. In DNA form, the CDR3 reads TGTGCCAGTAGTATAACCAGCGGGGGCTACACCTTC. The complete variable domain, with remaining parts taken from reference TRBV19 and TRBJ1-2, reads DGGITQSPKYLFRKEGQNVTLSCEQNLNHDAMYWYRQDPGQGLRLIYYSQIVNDFQKGDIAEGYSVSREKKESFPLTVTSAQKNPTAFYLCASSITSGGYTFGSGTRLTVV.

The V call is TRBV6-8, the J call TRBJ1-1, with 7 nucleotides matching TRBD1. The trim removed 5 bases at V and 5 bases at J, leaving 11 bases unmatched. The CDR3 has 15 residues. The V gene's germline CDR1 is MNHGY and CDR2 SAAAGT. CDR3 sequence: CASSGLQGMGTEAFF. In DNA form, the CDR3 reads TGTGCCAGCAGTGGACTACAGGGGATGGGGACTGAAGCTTTCTTT.

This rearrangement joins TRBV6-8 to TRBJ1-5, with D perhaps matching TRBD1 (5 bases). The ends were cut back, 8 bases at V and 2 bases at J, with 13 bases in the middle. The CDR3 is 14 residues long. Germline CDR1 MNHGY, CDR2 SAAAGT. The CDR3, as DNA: TGTGCCAGCGAAGGCAGGGTGTGCAATCAGCCCCAGCATTTT. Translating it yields CASEGRVCNQPQHF.

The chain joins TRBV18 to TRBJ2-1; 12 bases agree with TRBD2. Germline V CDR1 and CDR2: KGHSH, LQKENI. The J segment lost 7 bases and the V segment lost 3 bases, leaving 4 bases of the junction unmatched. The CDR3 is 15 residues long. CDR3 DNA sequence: TGTGCCAGCTCACCGCTAGCGGGGGGGCTGAATGAGCAGTTCTTC. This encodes CASSPLAGGLNEQFF.

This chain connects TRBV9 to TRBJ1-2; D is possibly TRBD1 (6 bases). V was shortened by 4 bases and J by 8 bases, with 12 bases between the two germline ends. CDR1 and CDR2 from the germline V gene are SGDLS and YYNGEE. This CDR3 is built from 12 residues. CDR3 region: CASSLQGQGYTF. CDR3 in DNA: TGTGCCAGCAGCTTACAGGGTCAAGGCTACACCTTC.

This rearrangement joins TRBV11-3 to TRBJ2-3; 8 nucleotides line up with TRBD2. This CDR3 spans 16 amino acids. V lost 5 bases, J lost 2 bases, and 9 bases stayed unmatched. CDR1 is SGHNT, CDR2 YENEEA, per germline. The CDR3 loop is CASSRRGGGNTDTQYF. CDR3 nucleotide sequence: TGTGCCAGCAGCCGACGGGGCGGGGGGAACACAGATACGCAGTATTTT.

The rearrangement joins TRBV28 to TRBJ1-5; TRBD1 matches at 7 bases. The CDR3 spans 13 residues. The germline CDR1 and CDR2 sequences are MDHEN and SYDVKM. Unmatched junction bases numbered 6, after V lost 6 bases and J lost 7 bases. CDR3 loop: CASSRGSGQPQHF. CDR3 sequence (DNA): TGTGCCAGCAGCAGGGGGTCGGGACAGCCCCAGCATTTT.

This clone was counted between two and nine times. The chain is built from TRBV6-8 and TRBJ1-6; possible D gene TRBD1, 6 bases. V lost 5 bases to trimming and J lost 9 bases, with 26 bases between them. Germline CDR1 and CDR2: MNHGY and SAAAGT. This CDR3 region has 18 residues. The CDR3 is CASSKRDNKPGGISPLHF. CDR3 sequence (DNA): TGTGCCAGCAGTAAACGGGACAATAAACCCGGGGGTATTTCACCCCTCCACTTT.

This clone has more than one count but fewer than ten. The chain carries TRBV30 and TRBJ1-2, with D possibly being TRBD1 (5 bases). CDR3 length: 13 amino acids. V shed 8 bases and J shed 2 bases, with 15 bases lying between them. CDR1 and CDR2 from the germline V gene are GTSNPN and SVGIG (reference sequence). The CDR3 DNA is TGTGCCGGACCTACAAGGGGCAACTATGGCTACACCTTC. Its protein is CAGPTRGNYGYTF.

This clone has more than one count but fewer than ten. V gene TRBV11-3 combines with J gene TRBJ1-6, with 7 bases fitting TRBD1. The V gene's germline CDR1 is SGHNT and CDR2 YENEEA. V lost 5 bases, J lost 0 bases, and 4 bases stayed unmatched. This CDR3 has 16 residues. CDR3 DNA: TGTGCCAGCAGCCCGGGACAGAGCTCCTATAATTCACCCCTCCACTTT. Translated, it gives CASSPGQSSYNSPLHF.

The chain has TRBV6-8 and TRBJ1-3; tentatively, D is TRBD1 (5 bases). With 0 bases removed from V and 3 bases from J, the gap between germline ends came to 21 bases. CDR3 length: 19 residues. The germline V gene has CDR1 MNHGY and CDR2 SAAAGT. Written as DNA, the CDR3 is TGTGCCAGCAGTTACTCGCTGGGGCCAACTATCCCTTTTGGAAACACCATATATTTT. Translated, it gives CASSYSLGPTIPFGNTIYF.

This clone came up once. CDR3 amino acids: CASSFGPNTGELFF. DNA for the CDR3: TGTGCCAGTAGTTTTGGCCCGAACACCGGGGAGCTGTTTTTT. The rearrangement links TRBV19 to TRBJ2-2; D unclear. Germline V gene sequence: CDR1 LNHDA, CDR2 SQIVND (reference sequence). V shed 5 bases and J shed 0 bases, with 7 bases lying between them. This CDR3 has 14 residues.

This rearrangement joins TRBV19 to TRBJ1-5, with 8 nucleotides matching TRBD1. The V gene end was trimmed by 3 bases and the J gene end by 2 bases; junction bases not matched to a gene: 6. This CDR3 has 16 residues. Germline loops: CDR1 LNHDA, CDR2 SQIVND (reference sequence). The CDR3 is CASSILSTGGNQPQHF. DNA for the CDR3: TGTGCCAGTAGTATTCTTTCGACAGGGGGCAATCAGCCCCAGCATTTT.

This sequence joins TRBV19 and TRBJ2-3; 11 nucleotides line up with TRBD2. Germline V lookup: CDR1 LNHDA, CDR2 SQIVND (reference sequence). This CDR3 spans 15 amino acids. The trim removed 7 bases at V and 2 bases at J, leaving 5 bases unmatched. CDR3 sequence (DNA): TGTGCCAGTAACATAGCGGGGGGGGCCACAGATACGCAGTATTTT. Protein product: CASNIAGGATDTQYF.

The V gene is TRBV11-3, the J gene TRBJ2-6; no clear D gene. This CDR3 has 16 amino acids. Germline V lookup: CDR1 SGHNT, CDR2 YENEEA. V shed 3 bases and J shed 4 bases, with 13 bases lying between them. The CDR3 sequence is CASSFMDGRGANVLTF. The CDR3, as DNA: TGTGCCAGCAGCTTTATGGACGGACGAGGGGCCAACGTCCTGACTTTC.

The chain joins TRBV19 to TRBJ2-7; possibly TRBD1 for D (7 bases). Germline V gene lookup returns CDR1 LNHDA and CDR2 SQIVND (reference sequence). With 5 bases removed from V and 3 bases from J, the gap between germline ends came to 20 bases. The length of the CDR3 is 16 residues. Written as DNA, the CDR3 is TGTGCCAGTAGTTCCCGGACAGGCGGGGTATACTACGAGCAGTACTTC. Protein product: CASSSRTGGVYYEQYF.

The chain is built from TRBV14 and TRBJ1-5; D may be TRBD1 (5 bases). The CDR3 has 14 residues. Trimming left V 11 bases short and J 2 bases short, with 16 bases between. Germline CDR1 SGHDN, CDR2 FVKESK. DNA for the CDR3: TGTGCCGGGGCTCCAGGTAGGGGCAATCAGCCCCAGCATTTT. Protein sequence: CAGAPGRGNQPQHF. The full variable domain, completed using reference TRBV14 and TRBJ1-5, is EAGVTQFPSHSVIEKGQTVTLRCDPISGHDNLYWYRRVMGKEIKFLLHFVKESKQDESGMPNNRFLAERTGGTYSTLKVQPAELEDSGVYFCAGAPGRGNQPQHFGDGTRLSIL.

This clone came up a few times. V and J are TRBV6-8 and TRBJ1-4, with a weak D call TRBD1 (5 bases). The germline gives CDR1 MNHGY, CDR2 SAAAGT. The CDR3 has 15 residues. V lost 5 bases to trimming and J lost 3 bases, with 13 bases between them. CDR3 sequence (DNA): TGTGCCAGCAGTCCTCGACAGCTAGCTAATGAAAAACTGTTTTTT. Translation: CASSPRQLANEKLFF.

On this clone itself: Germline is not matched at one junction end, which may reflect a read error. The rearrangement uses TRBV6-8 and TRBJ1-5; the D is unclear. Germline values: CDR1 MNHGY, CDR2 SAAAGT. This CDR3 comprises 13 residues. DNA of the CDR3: TGTGCCATCAGTCGCAGCGGAGATCAGCCCCAGCATTTT. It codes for CAISRSGDQPQHF.